A single T cell receptor (beta chain) is shown here with its context. Antigen unknown. This specimen belongs to a study of cytomegalovirus exposure and HLA in healthy donors. Primers for the PCR totalled 60 Vbeta and 13 Jbeta. Method: immunoSEQ multiplex PCR; TCRdb's copy keeps in-frame clones and lacks some. The sample contains around 130,000 clones, over 60% of which appear only once. Study-wide results and caveats: TCR beta chain V- and J-gene trimming was linked, in a later analysis, to a missense variant in DCLRE1C. A later analysis associated roughly 15,000 TCR beta sequences with HLA alleles at a 0.05 false discovery rate.

V was cut by 6 bases and J by 13 bases, with 16 bases left in between. From germline, CDR1 is SGHVS and CDR2 FQNEAQ. CDR3 length: 12 residues. The receptor comes from a man younger than 35 in good health and CMV-seropositive. This chain links TRBV7-8 with TRBJ2-1, with D possibly being TRBD1 (7 bases). Sequencing was performed on PBMCs. CDR3 sequence (DNA): TGTGCCAGCAGTATGACAGGGCGGGATCAGTTCTTC. It is translated as CASSMTGRDQFF.